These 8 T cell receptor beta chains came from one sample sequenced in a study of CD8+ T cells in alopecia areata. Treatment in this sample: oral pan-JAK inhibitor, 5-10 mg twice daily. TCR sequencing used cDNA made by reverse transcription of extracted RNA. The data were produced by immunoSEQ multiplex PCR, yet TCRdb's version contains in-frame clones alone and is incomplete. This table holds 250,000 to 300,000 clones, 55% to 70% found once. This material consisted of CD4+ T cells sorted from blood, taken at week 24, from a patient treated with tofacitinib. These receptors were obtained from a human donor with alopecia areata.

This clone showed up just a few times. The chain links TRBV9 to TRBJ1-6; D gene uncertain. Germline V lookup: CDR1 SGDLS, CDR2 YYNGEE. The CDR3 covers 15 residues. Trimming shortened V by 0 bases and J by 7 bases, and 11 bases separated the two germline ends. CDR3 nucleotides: TGTGCCAGCAGCGTAGCTGACCTACCGAATTCACCCCTCCACTTT. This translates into CASSVADLPNSPLHF.

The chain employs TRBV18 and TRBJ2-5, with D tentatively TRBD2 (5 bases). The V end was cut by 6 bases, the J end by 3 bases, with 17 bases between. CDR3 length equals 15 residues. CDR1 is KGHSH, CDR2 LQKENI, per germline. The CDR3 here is CASSLSTGVKETQYF. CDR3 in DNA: TGTGCCAGCTCCCTCTCTACCGGGGTCAAAGAGACCCAGTACTTC.

The CDR3 sequence: CASSLQGGRNTEAFF. The CDR3 bases are TGCGCCAGCAGCTTACAGGGAGGGAGGAACACTGAAGCTTTCTTT. The rearrangement uses TRBV5-1 and TRBJ1-1; TRBD1 is a possible D gene (6 bases). Per germline, CDR1 SGHRS and CDR2 YFSETQ. This CDR3 has 15 residues. V lost 2 bases and J lost 1, with 12 bases in between.

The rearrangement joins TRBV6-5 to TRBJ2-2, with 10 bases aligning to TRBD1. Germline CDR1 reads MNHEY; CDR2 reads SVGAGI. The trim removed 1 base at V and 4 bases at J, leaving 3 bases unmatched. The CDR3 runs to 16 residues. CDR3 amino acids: CASSYYRTGGTGELFF. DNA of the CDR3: TGTGCCAGCAGTTACTATCGGACAGGGGGCACCGGGGAGCTGTTTTTT.

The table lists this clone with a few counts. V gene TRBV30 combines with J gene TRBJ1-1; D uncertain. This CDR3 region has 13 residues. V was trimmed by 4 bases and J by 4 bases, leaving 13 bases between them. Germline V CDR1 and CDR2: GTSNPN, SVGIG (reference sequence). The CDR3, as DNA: TGTGCCTGGATCCCCAGACGGGCCACTGAAGCTTTCTTT. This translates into CAWIPRRATEAFF. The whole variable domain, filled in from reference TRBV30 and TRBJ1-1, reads SQTIHQWPATLVQPVGSPLSLECTVEGTSNPNLYWYRQAAGRGLQLLFYSVGIGQISSEVPQNLSASRPQDRQFILSSKKLLLSDSGFYLCAWIPRRATEAFFGQGTRLTVV.

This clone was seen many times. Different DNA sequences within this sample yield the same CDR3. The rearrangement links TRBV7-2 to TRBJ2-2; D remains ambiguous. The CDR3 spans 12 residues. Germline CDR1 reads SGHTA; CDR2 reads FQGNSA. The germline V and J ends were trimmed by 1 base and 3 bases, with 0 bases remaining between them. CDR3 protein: CASSLDTGELFF. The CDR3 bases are TGTGCCAGCAGCTTAGACACCGGGGAGCTGTTTTTT.

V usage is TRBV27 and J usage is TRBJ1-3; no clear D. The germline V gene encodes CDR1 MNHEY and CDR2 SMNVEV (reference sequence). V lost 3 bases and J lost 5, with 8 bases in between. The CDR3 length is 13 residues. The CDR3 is CASSFSPRNTIYF. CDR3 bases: TGTGCCAGCAGTTTTAGCCCCAGAAACACCATATATTTT.

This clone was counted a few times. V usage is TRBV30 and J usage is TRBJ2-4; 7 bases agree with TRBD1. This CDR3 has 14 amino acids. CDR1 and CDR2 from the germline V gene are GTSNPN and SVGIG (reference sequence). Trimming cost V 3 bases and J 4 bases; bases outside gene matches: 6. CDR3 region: CAWRRGDSKNIQYF. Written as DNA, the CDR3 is TGTGCCTGGAGAAGAGGGGACAGTAAAAACATTCAGTACTTC.